This passage covers 24 T cell receptor beta chains from one sample sequenced in a study of T cells in Graves' hyperthyroidism and ophthalmopathy. RNA transcripts were the template for amplifying TCR beta CDR3 regions. When the TCR CDR3 underwent first-round RT-PCR, the HTBI primer set was used. TCRdb passed the multiplex PCR reads through MiXCR, listing each CDR3 protein once. The data contain about 290,000 distinct CDR3 sequences, approximately 15% of them singletons. The sample was blood. The receptors originated from a woman aged 60 to 75 with Graves' ophthalmopathy.

This clonotype was observed at least ten times. This chain connects TRBV6-1 to TRBJ1-2, with D tentatively TRBD1 (5 bases). This CDR3 has 14 residues. The V end was cut by 5 bases, the J end by 8 bases, with 18 bases between. CDR1 is MNHNS, CDR2 SASEGT, per germline. The CDR3 bases are TGTGCCAGCAGTCTCCAGACAGTACTCGGCGGCTACACCTTC. This encodes CASSLQTVLGGYTF.

This clonotype was seen at least ten times. The rearrangement links TRBV7-2 to TRBJ2-1, with 7 nucleotides matching TRBD1. The CDR3 loop spans 18 amino acids. After removal of 7 bases from V and 3 bases from J, the junction contained 18 bases not matched to a gene. Germline V CDR1 and CDR2: SGHTA, FQGNSA. This chain's CDR3 is CASTPYPNLQGLYNEQFF. CDR3 bases: TGTGCCAGCACCCCTTACCCAAATCTACAGGGGCTCTACAATGAGCAGTTCTTC.

This clonotype was found many times. This chain uses TRBV20-1 with TRBJ2-2, with 7 bases matching TRBD1. The CDR3 has 17 residues. The germline gives CDR1 DFQATT, CDR2 SNEGSKA (reference sequence). The V segment lost 0 bases and the J segment 0 bases; nucleotides outside the gene matches: 7. The CDR3 DNA reads TGCAGTGCTAGAGATAAGGGCAGGGGGTCGAACACCGGGGAGCTGTTTTTT. This encodes CSARDKGRGSNTGELFF.

This clonotype has a count of ten or more. The genes are TRBV2 and TRBJ1-5, with D uncertain. CDR3 length equals 12 residues. V was clipped by 7 bases and J by 3 bases, with 7 bases between them. CDR1 and CDR2 (germline): SNHLY, FYNNEI. The DNA for the CDR3 is TGTGCCAGCACAGGTGACAATCAGCCCCAGCATTTT. This translates into CASTGDNQPQHF. Variable domain in full (rest from reference TRBV2 and TRBJ1-5): EPEVTQTPSHQVTQMGQEVILRCVPISNHLYFYWYRQILGQKVEFLVSFYNNEISEKSEIFDDQFSVERPDGSNFTLKIRSTKLEDSAMYFCASTGDNQPQHFGDGTRLSIL.

This rearrangement joins TRBV11-1 to TRBJ2-7; D possibly corresponds to TRBD1 (6 bases). This CDR3 region has 14 residues. Germline values: CDR1 SGHAT, CDR2 FQDESV (reference sequence). V was trimmed by 4 bases and J by 5 bases, leaving 15 bases between them. Here the CDR3 reads CASSYVQGSHEQYF. The CDR3 DNA reads TGTGCCAGCAGCTACGTACAGGGATCCCACGAGCAGTACTTC.

This clonotype was recorded many times. The CDR3 coding sequence is TGTGCCACCAGTGACAGGACTAACACAGATACGCAGTATTTT. Protein: CATSDRTNTDTQYF. The genes are TRBV24-1 and TRBJ2-3; tentative D call: TRBD2 (6 bases). With 4 bases removed from V and 2 bases from J, the gap between germline ends came to 9 bases. The CDR3 extends over 14 amino acids. The germline gives CDR1 KGHDR, CDR2 SFDVKD.

About this clonotype: Its ends do not fully match the called genes, so a read error is possible. J is TRBJ2-1 and V is TRBV7-9; D ambiguous. This CDR3 is built from 11 residues. CDR1 is SEHNR and CDR2 is FQNEAQ in the germline V gene (reference sequence). The CDR3 DNA is TGTGCCAACAGCGTCTCACCGGGGCAGTTCTTC. Its protein product is CANSVSPGQFF.

This clonotype has at least ten counts. J is TRBJ1-6 and V is TRBV7-2; D perhaps matches TRBD1 (6 bases). The CDR3 sequence is 16 residues long. Trimming cost V 5 bases and J 9 bases, with 20 bases left between them. CDR1 is SGHTA, CDR2 FQGNSA, per germline. CDR3 in DNA: TGTGCCAGCAGCCCACAGGCCCCACTAGGGGGTTCACCCCTCCACTTT. Translation: CASSPQAPLGGSPLHF.

This clonotype was counted at least ten times. The chain employs TRBV3-1 and TRBJ1-2, with unresolved D. V was shortened by 3 bases and J by 4 bases, with 9 bases between the two germline ends. Germline CDR1 LGHDT, CDR2 YNNKEL (reference sequence). The CDR3 has 13 residues. CDR3 region: CASSQGVTYGYTF. CDR3 bases: TGTGCCAGCAGCCAGGGAGTCACCTATGGCTACACCTTC.

V usage is TRBV27 and J usage is TRBJ2-7, with TRBD1 matching 12 bases. Germline-derived CDR1 and CDR2 are MNHEY and SMNVEV (reference sequence). The CDR3 has 15 amino acids. Losses at the gene ends were 2 bases for V and 3 bases for J; bases not matched to a gene: 2. CDR3 DNA sequence: TGTGCCAGCAGTTTAGGGACAGGGGGCCTCTACGAGCAGTACTTC. Encoded protein: CASSLGTGGLYEQYF.

The chain couples TRBV9 to TRBJ1-5, with D unresolved. Germline V gene lookup returns CDR1 SGDLS and CDR2 YYNGEE. The V end was cut by 4 bases, the J end by 6 bases, with 11 bases between. The length of the CDR3 is 13 residues. This CDR3 reads CASSFGIGQPQHF. CDR3 bases: TGTGCCAGCAGCTTCGGAATTGGTCAGCCCCAGCATTTT.

The chain couples TRBV11-2 to TRBJ2-1, with 8 nucleotides matching TRBD2. The germline CDR1 and CDR2 sequences are SGHAT and FQNNGV. This CDR3 has 16 residues. The V gene end was trimmed by 1 base and the J gene end by 8 bases; junction bases not matched to a gene: 10. The DNA for the CDR3 is TGTGCCAGCAGCTTAGTTTCGGCCAGGCGGGGGGATGAGCAGTTCTTC. Translation gives CASSLVSARRGDEQFF.

This clonotype was seen more than once but under ten times. The chain is built from TRBV29-1 and TRBJ1-2, with TRBD1 matching 8 bases. J was trimmed by 2 bases and V by 1 base; bases with no gene match: 3. The germline V gene encodes CDR1 SQVTM and CDR2 ANQGSEA. This CDR3 has 14 residues. The CDR3 DNA reads as TGCAGCGTTGAAGGGACAGGGATGAACTATGGCTACACCTTC. Its translation: CSVEGTGMNYGYTF.

This chain uses TRBV12-5 with TRBJ1-3; 9 nucleotides align to TRBD1. Germline CDR1 is LGHNT and CDR2 is FRNRAP. This CDR3 has 17 residues. The ends lost 3 bases at V and 4 bases at J; junction bases unmatched: 10. CDR3 sequence reads: CASGFGQGWSVGNTIYF. CDR3 nucleotides: TGTGCTAGTGGTTTCGGACAGGGGTGGTCCGTCGGAAACACCATATATTTT.

This clonotype was picked up a small number of times. A much more abundant neighbour one base away suggests this may be a read error. The chain recombines TRBV3-1 with TRBJ1-1; D may be TRBD1 (5 bases). CDR1 and CDR2 (germline): LGHDT, YNNKEL (reference sequence). The CDR3 is 15 residues long. CDR3 bases: TGTGCCAGCAGCGGGACGATTGGGCCGAACACTGAAGCTCTCTTT. This encodes CASSGTIGPNTEALF.

The chain couples TRBV3-1 to TRBJ2-7; 9 bases match TRBD1. From germline, CDR1 is LGHDT and CDR2 YNNKEL (reference sequence). The V gene end was trimmed by 8 bases and the J gene end by 6 bases; junction bases not matched to a gene: 8. CDR3 length: 13 residues. The CDR3 sequence is CASGGTGRGEQYF. The CDR3 DNA follows: TGTGCCAGCGGGGGGACAGGGAGAGGCGAGCAGTACTTC.

This clonotype was observed many times. The chain combines TRBV7-8 with TRBJ2-1; D is possibly TRBD1 (5 bases). Germline lookup yields CDR1 SGHVS and CDR2 FQNEAQ. The CDR3 is 15 amino acids. The V gene lost 0 bases and the J gene lost 4 bases, with 10 bases spanning the gap. The CDR3 loop is CASSLAPGFYNEQFF. CDR3 in DNA: TGTGCCAGCAGCTTAGCGCCAGGGTTTTACAATGAGCAGTTCTTC.

This clonotype was found many times. V is TRBV7-9 and J is TRBJ1-2; 7 bases agree with TRBD1. Germline-derived CDR1 and CDR2 are SEHNR and FQNEAQ (reference sequence). This CDR3 region has 13 residues. V dropped 5 bases and J dropped 6; count of bases not matched to a gene: 6. The DNA of the CDR3 is TGTGCCAGCAGCGTAGGGGGCGCGGATGGCTACACCTTC. Amino acids: CASSVGGADGYTF.

Many counts were recorded for this clonotype. The V and J genes are TRBV11-2 and TRBJ2-1; tentatively, D is TRBD2 (6 bases). Per the germline V gene, CDR1 is SGHAT and CDR2 is FQNNGV. Trimming removed 1 base at V and 6 bases at J, with 13 bases between. The CDR3 extends over 15 amino acids. The CDR3 region is CASSLVGTLINEQFF. The CDR3 bases are TGTGCCAGCAGCTTAGTAGGGACTCTAATCAATGAGCAGTTCTTC.

The chain is built from TRBV6-1 and TRBJ1-5; no clear D. Trimming pared 3 bases from V and 6 bases from J, leaving 12 bases between. The CDR3 contains 14 residues. Germline CDR1 is MNHNS and CDR2 is SASEGT. Here the CDR3 reads CASSDPGSRQPQHF. CDR3 bases: TGTGCCAGCAGTGACCCAGGTAGCCGTCAGCCCCAGCATTTT.

This clonotype was seen at least ten times. The V call is TRBV5-1, the J call TRBJ2-1, with unresolved D. The germline gives CDR1 SGHRS, CDR2 YFSETQ. The CDR3 totals 14 residues. The V gene lost 0 bases and the J gene lost 4 bases, with 8 bases spanning the gap. The CDR3 bases are TGCGCCAGCAGCTTGGGACCTCGGTACAATGAGCAGTTCTTC. As protein: CASSLGPRYNEQFF.

Comment on this clonotype: Possible read error: a much larger clone is one base away. V is TRBV18 and J is TRBJ2-1, with 7 bases fitting TRBD1. The DNA end is a closer match to TRBJ2-7, so the J assignment may be wrong. This CDR3 spans 16 amino acids. Germline-derived CDR1 and CDR2 are KGHSH and LQKENI. The CDR3 reads CASSHITTGPYNEQYF. CDR3 sequence (DNA): TGTGCCAGCTCACACATCACGACAGGGCCCTACAATGAGCAGTACTTC.

This clonotype was detected ten times or more. The rearrangement links TRBV18 to TRBJ1-2; TRBD1 agrees at 7 bases. The germline gives CDR1 KGHSH, CDR2 LQKENI. This CDR3 spans 15 amino acids. Unmatched junction bases numbered 6, after V lost 2 bases and J lost 3 bases. The CDR3 DNA sequence: TGTGCCAGCTCACCAGACAGGGTTACATACTATGGCTACACCTTC. This sequence encodes CASSPDRVTYYGYTF.

The chain uses TRBV6-1 and TRBJ1-1, with a weak D call TRBD1 (5 bases). Germline CDR1 MNHNS, CDR2 SASEGT. This CDR3 region has 11 residues. The ends were cut back, 7 bases at V and 8 bases at J, with 11 bases in the middle. CDR3 in amino acids: CASMGLLEAFF. The DNA for the CDR3 is TGTGCCAGCATGGGGCTGTTGGAAGCTTTCTTT.